Below are 30 T cell receptor beta chains sequenced from a single sample in a study of tissue T cells after allogeneic stem cell transplantation. Time point reported: mouse harvest day 7 after allogeneic transplant. The graft held 10^6 splenic CD5+ T cells and 10^7 T-cell-depleted bone marrow cells. The method was immunoSEQ multiplex PCR; TCRdb's version includes in-frame clones alone and lacks a portion of them. The sample has under 9,000 clones, approximately 52% seen once; the top ten hold 12%. Sequencing was performed on lymph node tissue. The receptors derive from a female BALB/c mouse given C57BL/6 T cells with graft-versus-host disease after an allogeneic hematopoietic cell transplant.

With regard to this clone: Any gene name here is a mouse gene name. From the germline J gene comes the end of the CDR3, since the read stops 1 residue before it. Additional DNA sequences in this sample encode the identical CDR3. V usage is TRBV3 and J usage is TRBJ2-7, with D hard to call. This CDR3 spans 12 amino acids. Per the germline V gene, CDR1 is SNHLY and CDR2 is FYNGKV (reference sequence). Trimming removed 5 bases from V and 0 bases from J, with 5 bases in between. The CDR3 loop reads CASSPSSYEQYF. Partial CDR3 DNA: TGTGCCAGCAGCCCAAGCTCCTATGAACAGTAC.

Points on this clone: These gene names are mouse names. The CDR3 is cut off 1 residue early in the read; its end comes from the germline J gene. V gene TRBV2 combines with J gene TRBJ1-1; D is unresolved. The CDR3 totals 11 residues. V was trimmed by 3 bases and J by 3 bases, leaving 2 bases between them. The germline gives CDR1 LGHNA, CDR2 YSYQKL. CDR3 DNA, as far as it was read: TGTGCCAGCAGCCATGACACAGAAGTCTTC. Protein product: CASSHDTEVF. The full CDR3 sequence reads CASSHDTEVFF.

This clone is labeled medium-sized. Gene names and germline match the mouse. Sequencing ends 1 residue short of the CDR3 end; the germline J gene provides the rest. This chain connects TRBV14 to TRBJ2-7, with 9 bases fitting TRBD1. CDR1 is SGHDT, CDR2 FRDEAV, per germline. The CDR3 length is 13 residues. V was pared by 5 bases and J by 7 bases, with 7 bases of the junction left unmatched. The DNA read from the CDR3 is TGTGCCAGCAGCTGGGGACAGGGATGGGAACAGTAC. The encoded protein is CASSWGQGWEQY. The whole CDR3 sequence reads CASSWGQGWEQYF. The full variable domain, in which reference TRBV14 and TRBJ2-7 provide the parts outside the CDR3, is EAGVTQSPRYAVLQEGQAVSFWCDPISGHDTLYWYQQPRDQGPQLLVYFRDEAVIDNSQLPSDRFSAVRPKGTNSTLKIQSAKQGDTATYLCASSWGQGWEQYFGPGTRLTVL.

In the case of this clone: Gene names are the mouse ones. The read ends 1 residue before the CDR3 terminus; that terminus is restored from the germline J gene. The chain has TRBV14 and TRBJ2-1; 10 nucleotides align to TRBD1. CDR1 and CDR2 from the germline V gene are SGHDT and FRDEAV. V was clipped by 1 base and J by 7 bases; unmatched bases: 2. The CDR3 runs 14 residues. This CDR3 is CASSFLTGGAEQFF. CDR3 bases read: TGTGCCAGCAGTTTCCTGACAGGGGGCGCTGAGCAGTTC.

Of note for this clone: The germline and genes are mouse ones. Read sequence stops 1 residue before the CDR3 end, and the germline J gene provides the missing end. The rearrangement links TRBV16 to TRBJ2-7; D gene ambiguous. The CDR3 spans 13 residues. With 0 bases removed from V and 4 bases from J, the gap between germline ends came to 7 bases. The germline V gene has CDR1 SGHSA and CDR2 FRNQAP. The CDR3 DNA, read in part, is TGTGCAAGCAGCTTAGAGGGCAGGTATGAACAGTAC. It codes for CASSLEGRYEQY. The whole CDR3 protein is CASSLEGRYEQYF.

About this clone: The gene names given are mouse names. The read gets to within 1 residue of the CDR3 end, and the germline J gene fills in the rest. This chain connects TRBV14 to TRBJ1-6, with D possibly matching TRBD1 (5 bases). TRBJ1-6 carries the ORF label, with uncertain function. The V and J ends lost 2 bases and 4 bases respectively, with 7 bases between them. The CDR3 sequence is 14 residues long. Germline CDR1 reads SGHDT; CDR2 reads FRDEAV. CDR3: CASSLGQYNSPLYF. CDR3 DNA (partial): TGTGCCAGCAGTTTAGGACAATATAATTCGCCCCTCTAC.

On this clone itself: Gene names denote mouse genes. The CDR3 goes on 1 residue after the read ends, and that part is filled in from the germline J gene. V is TRBV26 and J is TRBJ2-7; D is uncertain. Germline V gene data show CDR1 as KGHPV and CDR2 as FQNQEV (reference sequence). Trimming cost V 3 bases and J 1 base, with 7 bases left between them. CDR3 length: 13 amino acids. The CDR3: CASSLTKSYEQYF. The CDR3 bases that were read are TGTGCCAGCAGTCTAACAAAATCCTATGAACAGTAC.

Worth noting for this clone: These gene names are mouse names. The observed sequence ends 1 residue before the CDR3 terminus, with the missing tail filled in from the germline J gene. This sequence joins TRBV3 and TRBJ2-7; unclear D gene. This CDR3 has 12 residues. Per the germline V gene, CDR1 is SNHLY and CDR2 is FYNGKV (reference sequence). V was trimmed by 4 bases and J by 0 bases, leaving 4 bases between them. The CDR3: CASSSSSYEQYF. The sequenced part of the CDR3 DNA is TGTGCCAGCAGCTCATCCTCCTATGAACAGTAC.

Of note for this clone: Each gene name is a mouse one. The read ends 1 residue shy of where the CDR3 ends; the end is completed using the germline J gene. The genes are TRBV26 and TRBJ2-7, with D tentatively TRBD2 (6 bases). Germline V gene data show CDR1 as KGHPV and CDR2 as FQNQEV (reference sequence). Trimming left V 4 bases short and J 4 bases short, with 11 bases between. The CDR3 has 13 amino acids. CDR3 bases read: TGTGCCAGCAGTCCCCGGGACTTTTATGAACAGTAC. Translated, it gives CASSPRDFYEQY. In full, the CDR3 is CASSPRDFYEQYF.

Points on this clone: Germline and genes: mouse. The read comes to an end 1 residue before the CDR3 does, leaving the germline J gene to fill in the end. The chain couples TRBV3 to TRBJ1-1, with D unresolved. Trimming took off 3 bases at V and 0 bases at J, with 8 bases between the two ends. CDR3 length: 14 residues. Germline lookup yields CDR1 SNHLY and CDR2 FYNGKV (reference sequence). The CDR3 spells CASSFGVANTEVFF. CDR3 DNA, as far as it was read: TGTGCCAGCAGCTTCGGGGTTGCAAACACAGAAGTCTTC.

With respect to this clone: Mouse gene names apply. The missing CDR3 end, 1 residue past where the read stops, is filled in from the germline J gene. The chain recombines TRBV13-3 with TRBJ1-5; TRBD1 matches 7 bases. From germline, CDR1 is NNHDY and CDR2 SYVADS. With 7 bases clipped from V and 5 bases from J, the junction kept 0 bases outside the gene matches. There are 11 residues in the CDR3. The part of the CDR3 DNA that was read is TGTGCCAGCGGACAGGACCAGGCTCCGCTT. Protein: CASGQDQAPL. The CDR3 as a whole reads CASGQDQAPLF.

About this clone: All gene names here are mouse names. Sequencing ends 1 residue short of the CDR3 end; the germline J gene provides the rest. This sequence joins TRBV19 and TRBJ1-5; maybe TRBD1 (5 bases). The CDR3 length is 13 residues. V was pared by 5 bases and J by 3 bases, with 9 bases between. Germline V gene sequence: CDR1 FNHDT, CDR2 SITEND (reference sequence). CDR3 DNA, as far as it was read: TGTGCCAGCAGCCTAGGGGTCAACCAGGCTCCGCTT. Translated, it gives CASSLGVNQAPL. The entire CDR3 protein is CASSLGVNQAPLF.

About this clone: All gene names here are mouse names. Read sequence stops 1 residue before the CDR3 end, and the germline J gene provides the missing end. The rearrangement joins TRBV2 to TRBJ2-2, with TRBD1 identical over 8 bases. The CDR3 spans 16 residues. V trimming: 1 base; J trimming: 0 bases; junction bases outside the gene matches: 1. Germline V CDR1 and CDR2: LGHNA, YSYQKL. The CDR3 is CASSQGTGTNTGQLYF. The CDR3 DNA, read in part, is TGTGCCAGCAGCCAAGGGACAGGGACAAACACCGGGCAGCTCTAC.

In the case of this clone: The genes and germline here are from mouse. The read stops 1 residue short of the end of the CDR3; the missing end is completed from the germline J gene. The V gene is TRBV5, the J gene TRBJ2-2; 7 positions agree with TRBD2. The V gene end was trimmed by 3 bases and the J gene end by 1 base; junction bases not matched to a gene: 2. The CDR3 totals 15 residues. Germline CDR1 LGHNA, CDR2 YNLKQL (reference sequence). The CDR3: CASSHDWENTGQLYF. The CDR3 bases that were read are TGTGCCAGCAGCCACGACTGGGAAAACACCGGGCAGCTCTAC.

To note about this clone: The gene names given are mouse names. The CDR3 end falls 1 residue outside the read, so it is completed with the germline J gene. The chain carries TRBV26 and TRBJ2-7; D might be TRBD1 (6 bases). Per the germline V gene, CDR1 is KGHPV and CDR2 is FQNQEV (reference sequence). CDR3 length equals 12 residues. V was shortened by 4 bases and J by 4 bases, with 8 bases between the two germline ends. The covered CDR3 bases are TGTGCCAGCAGTCGGGACAATTATGAACAGTAC. Protein: CASSRDNYEQY. In full, the CDR3 is CASSRDNYEQYF.

The sample holds a few counts of this clone. Germline and genes here are mouse. The CDR3 end is not reached by the read, which stops 1 residue before it; the germline J gene fills it in. V is TRBV16 and J is TRBJ1-4; D not resolved. This CDR3 region has 13 residues. CDR1 is SGHSA, CDR2 FRNQAP, per germline. The V and J ends lost 5 bases and 7 bases respectively, with 11 bases between them. The CDR3 loop is CASSPWGSERLFF. The CDR3 bases that were read are TGTGCAAGCAGCCCATGGGGATCCGAAAGATTATTT. Using reference TRBV16 and TRBJ1-4 for the parts outside the CDR3, the full variable domain is NAGVIQTPRHKVTGKGQEATLWCEPISGHSAVFWYRQTIVQGLEFLTYFRNQAPIDDSGMPKERFSAQMPNQSHSTLKIQSTQPQDSAVYLCASSPWGSERLFFGHGTKLSVL.

In its sample, this clone is medium-sized (0.01 to 0.1%). The genes are named according to mouse. With the read ending 1 residue before the CDR3 end, the germline J gene is used to fill in that end. V and J are TRBV5 and TRBJ2-3; TRBD2 matches at 12 bases. The CDR3 covers 16 residues. The V segment lost 1 base and the J segment 1 base; nucleotides outside the gene matches: 0. Germline V gene lookup returns CDR1 LGHNA and CDR2 YNLKQL (reference sequence). The part of the CDR3 DNA that was read is TGTGCCAGCAGCCAAGGGGACTGGGGGGGTGCAGAAACGCTGTAT. Its translation: CASSQGDWGGAETLY. The CDR3 in its entirety is CASSQGDWGGAETLYF.

Regarding this clone: Mouse germline and gene names are used. With the read ending 1 residue before the CDR3 end, the germline J gene is used to fill in that end. The chain employs TRBV26 and TRBJ1-2, with D possibly being TRBD1 (5 bases). Germline V gene sequence: CDR1 KGHPV, CDR2 FQNQEV (reference sequence). V gave up 6 bases and J gave up 0 bases, with 8 bases separating them. This CDR3 spans 13 amino acids. The CDR3 DNA, read in part, is TGTGCCAGCAGACGGACAACAAACTCCGACTACACC. It translates to CASRRTTNSDYT. The complete CDR3 protein is CASRRTTNSDYTF.

This clone has only a few counts. The genes and germline here are from mouse. Read coverage stops 1 residue before the CDR3 terminus; the germline J gene supplies the remainder. The V and J genes are TRBV19 and TRBJ1-1, with 7 bases matching TRBD1. In germline, CDR1 is FNHDT, CDR2 SITEND (reference sequence). The CDR3 is 13 amino acids. Germline trimming cut 6 bases from V and 1 base from J; bases unmatched to any gene: 3. This chain's CDR3 is CASTRDRNTEVFF. The part of the CDR3 DNA that was read is TGTGCCAGCACCCGGGACAGAAACACAGAAGTCTTC.

To note about this clone: Mouse gene names and germline throughout. The read stops 1 residue short of the end of the CDR3; the missing end is completed from the germline J gene. The chain couples TRBV26 to TRBJ2-1; TRBD1 matches 7 bases. V lost 6 bases to trimming and J lost 0 bases; unmatched junction nucleotides: 2. The CDR3 totals 14 residues. Germline V gene sequence: CDR1 KGHPV, CDR2 FQNQEV (reference sequence). CDR3 DNA (partial): TGTGCCAGCAGCGACAGGGCTAACTATGCTGAGCAGTTC. The encoded protein is CASSDRANYAEQF. The whole CDR3 is CASSDRANYAEQFF.

Worth noting for this clone: Germline and genes here are mouse. The read terminates 1 residue before the CDR3 end, so the remaining end is supplied by the germline J gene. The genes are TRBV1 and TRBJ2-1; D perhaps matches TRBD1 (6 bases). With 3 bases removed from V and 7 bases from J, the gap between germline ends came to 16 bases. The CDR3 covers 15 residues. Germline V lookup: CDR1 NSQYPW, CDR2 LRSPGD (reference sequence). The CDR3 protein is CTCSAPRNRDAEQFF. The part of the CDR3 DNA that was read is TGCACCTGCAGTGCCCCCCGGAACAGGGACGCTGAGCAGTTC.

To note about this clone: The genes are named according to mouse. The covered CDR3 bases are TGTGCCAGCAGTGATGCAGACATAAACACAGAAGTCTTC. Protein sequence: CASSDADINTEVF. The whole CDR3 sequence reads CASSDADINTEVFF. The chain couples TRBV13-1 to TRBJ1-1; D uncertain. The read ends 1 residue shy of where the CDR3 ends; the end is completed using the germline J gene. Germline V CDR1 and CDR2: NSHNY, SYGAGN. The CDR3 contains 14 residues. Trimming pared 0 bases from V and 1 base from J, leaving 7 bases between.

A word on this clone: Gene names are the mouse ones. Read data end 1 residue before the CDR3 end; the end is taken from the germline J gene. The V and J genes are TRBV24 and TRBJ2-2, with D hard to call. Germline V gene sequence: CDR1 KGHTA, CDR2 FRNEEI. There are 14 residues in the CDR3. V was pared by 4 bases and J by 1 base, with 7 bases between. The part of the CDR3 DNA that was read is TGTGCCAGCAGTCGGCAAGAAAACACCGGGCAGCTCTAC. It translates to CASSRQENTGQLY. The whole CDR3 region reads CASSRQENTGQLYF.

A remark on this clone: Mouse gene names and germline throughout. The CDR3 goes on 1 residue after the read ends, and that part is filled in from the germline J gene. The gene calls are TRBV26 and TRBJ1-1; possible D gene TRBD1, 6 bases. CDR3 length equals 13 residues. Trimming shortened V by 6 bases and J by 0 bases, and 8 bases separated the two germline ends. Per the germline V gene, CDR1 is KGHPV and CDR2 is FQNQEV (reference sequence). Incomplete CDR3 DNA: TGTGCCAGCAGACGGACAGCAAACACAGAAGTCTTC. Amino acid sequence: CASRRTANTEVF. In full, the CDR3 is CASRRTANTEVFF. The full variable domain, in which reference TRBV26 and TRBJ1-1 provide the parts outside the CDR3, is NSKVIQTPRYLVKGQGQKAKMRCIPEKGHPVVFWYQQNKNNEFKFLINFQNQEVLQQIDMTEKRFSAECPSNSPCSLEIQSSEAGDSALYLCASRRTANTEVFFGKGTRLTVV.

Points on this clone: Gene names refer to mouse genes. The DNA ends 1 residue before the CDR3 does, and the rest of the CDR3 is filled in from the germline J gene. This same CDR3 is encoded by further DNA sequences in the sample. J is TRBJ2-2 and V is TRBV26; D is unclear. The CDR3 runs 15 residues. CDR1 is KGHPV, CDR2 FQNQEV, per germline (reference sequence). With 0 bases removed from V and 0 bases from J, the gap between germline ends came to 5 bases. CDR3 bases read: TGTGCCAGCAGTCTGTCAGGGTCAAACACCGGGCAGCTCTAC. Protein product: CASSLSGSNTGQLY. The CDR3 reads in full as CASSLSGSNTGQLYF.

As for this clone: Germline and genes: mouse. The read halts 1 residue ahead of the CDR3 end, with the missing end drawn from the germline J gene. The chain links TRBV26 to TRBJ2-3, with 8 nucleotides matching TRBD2. Germline V gene sequence: CDR1 KGHPV, CDR2 FQNQEV (reference sequence). The CDR3 loop spans 15 amino acids. V shed 6 bases and J 0 bases; nucleotides not matched to a gene: 5. The part of the CDR3 DNA that was read is TGTGCCAGCAGCCTGGGGGGCTCTAGTGCAGAAACGCTGTAT. This gives the protein CASSLGGSSAETLY. In full, the CDR3 reads CASSLGGSSAETLYF.

This clone was picked up a small number of times. Gene labels here are mouse ones. The read stops 1 residue short of the end of the CDR3; the missing end is completed from the germline J gene. The V gene is TRBV5, the J gene TRBJ2-4; TRBD2 matches at 8 bases. Germline V lookup: CDR1 LGHNA, CDR2 YNLKQL (reference sequence). The CDR3 is 16 residues long. With 0 bases clipped from V and 1 base from J, the junction kept 3 bases outside the gene matches. Incomplete CDR3 DNA: TGTGCCAGCAGCCAAGACTGGGGGGCTGGTCAAAACACCTTGTAC. This codes for CASSQDWGAGQNTLY. The whole CDR3 protein is CASSQDWGAGQNTLYF.

Comment on this clone: Here the gene names and germline are mouse. The read falls 1 residue short of the CDR3 end, and the missing part is taken from the germline J gene. The chain recombines TRBV13-1 with TRBJ1-4, with a tentative D call TRBD1 (6 bases). The CDR3 runs 17 residues. The germline CDR1 and CDR2 sequences are NSHNY and SYGAGN. V was pared by 3 bases and J by 0 bases, with 15 bases between. The DNA read from the CDR3 is TGTGCCAGCAGTGGGCCTCCGGGACACTTTTCCAACGAAAGATTATTT. Its protein product is CASSGPPGHFSNERLF. The whole CDR3 sequence is CASSGPPGHFSNERLFF.

Remarks on this clone: All gene names here are mouse names. The DNA ends 1 residue before the CDR3 does, and the rest of the CDR3 is filled in from the germline J gene. The rearrangement uses TRBV5 and TRBJ2-7; possible D gene TRBD1, 5 bases. Looked up from germline, CDR1 is LGHNA and CDR2 is YNLKQL (reference sequence). V was trimmed by 2 bases and J by 4 bases, leaving 6 bases between them. The CDR3 loop spans 12 amino acids. Here the CDR3 reads CASSQRGYEQYF. The part of the CDR3 DNA that was read is TGTGCCAGCAGCCAAAGGGGTTATGAACAGTAC.

Regarding this clone: Genes here carry mouse names. Read data end 1 residue before the CDR3 end; the end is taken from the germline J gene. The chain recombines TRBV16 with TRBJ2-3, with TRBD1 matching 7 bases. This CDR3 comprises 15 residues. The V gene's germline CDR1 is SGHSA and CDR2 FRNQAP. The ends lost 5 bases at V and 1 base at J; junction bases unmatched: 6. The part of the CDR3 DNA that was read is TGTGCAAGCAGCCCCAGACAGGGAGGTGCAGAAACGCTGTAT. It encodes CASSPRQGGAETLY. The entire CDR3 protein reads CASSPRQGGAETLYF.